This T cell receptor (beta chain) was profiled in a study of T cell repertoires in cytomegalovirus infection. In this sample, this clonotype turned up a few times. TCRdb re-derived calls from the reads in MiXCR, one entry per CDR3 protein. The sample contains about 150,000 distinct CDR3 sequences, 23% of which appear only once. CDR3 length: 15 residues. V was pared by 2 bases and J by 3 bases, with 13 bases between. The germline V gene has CDR1 SGHVS and CDR2 FQNEAQ. The sample was PBMCs. The chain has TRBV7-8 and TRBJ1-1, with unresolved D. The TCR originated in a human donor in good health (CMV status not recorded). Some clones in this sample may be carry-over from other donors' samples. The CDR3 is CASSLQVEAYTEAFF. Here the CDR3 DNA reads TGTGCCAGCAGCTTACAGGTGGAAGCTTACACTGAAGCTTTCTTT.